These 32 T cell receptor beta chains originate from one sample sequenced in a study of blood T cell repertoires in COVID-19 (dated by TCRdb to about 2020). The method behind the library was the immunoSEQ multiplex PCR assay. TCRdb holds this immuneACCESS table with in-frame rearrangements only. Some clones are missing; in checked studies, unresolved V genes explain under half, and the rest has no known cause. In this sample the table shows 150,000 to 200,000 clones, roughly 80% of which occur a single time. In total, the top ten clones hold about 15% of the sample. Input material: peripheral blood. These receptors all stem from a woman between 65 and 79 years old with COVID-19, enrolled during active disease.

This chain connects TRBV2 to TRBJ2-2; perhaps TRBD1 as D (6 bases). The V end was cut by 6 bases, the J end by 5 bases, with 10 bases between. Germline CDR1 SNHLY, CDR2 FYNNEI. This CDR3 spans 13 amino acids. CDR3 nucleotides: TGTGCCAGCAGGCTCACAGGGACCGGGGAGCTGTTTTTT. The encoded protein is CASRLTGTGELFF.

J is TRBJ1-2 and V is TRBV6-5; TRBD1 is a possible D gene (6 bases). CDR3 length: 15 amino acids. From germline, CDR1 is MNHEY and CDR2 SVGAGI. V lost 6 bases and J 8 bases, leaving 22 bases between the germline ends. CDR3 coding DNA: TGTGCCAGCAGCATACTATCTAACAGGGATGAGGGCTACACCTTC. This translates into CASSILSNRDEGYTF.

This clone came up a few times. The gene calls are TRBV24-1 and TRBJ1-4; 9 bases agree with TRBD1. The CDR3 spans 15 residues. The V gene's germline CDR1 is KGHDR and CDR2 SFDVKD. After removal of 2 bases from V and 8 bases from J, the junction contained 5 bases not matched to a gene. CDR3 loop: CATSDWTGEKEKLFF. DNA for the CDR3: TGTGCCACCAGTGATTGGACAGGGGAAAAAGAAAAACTGTTTTTT.

The V call is TRBV10-1, the J call TRBJ1-1; TRBD1 aligns across 7 bases. V lost 2 bases and J lost 14; bases outside the gene matches: 11. The CDR3 covers 13 residues. Germline values: CDR1 WNHNN, CDR2 SYGVQD (reference sequence). The DNA of the CDR3 is TGCGCCAGCAGTGAGGAAGAAGGGGACAGCCACTTCTTT. Its translation is CASSEEEGDSHFF.

The V and J genes are TRBV9 and TRBJ2-3; 12 nucleotides match TRBD1. CDR3 length: 18 amino acids. CDR1 is SGDLS, CDR2 YYNGEE, per germline. Trimming cost V 3 bases and J 1 base; bases outside gene matches: 9. The CDR3 nucleotides read TGTGCCAGCAGCGGGGACAGGGGGCGCGGAGTAGGCACAGATACGCAGTATTTT. Translating it yields CASSGDRGRGVGTDTQYF.

The chain links TRBV5-1 to TRBJ2-7, with 12 bases that match TRBD1. Germline CDR1 and CDR2: SGHRS and YFSETQ. J gave up 4 bases and V 0 bases, and 5 bases lay outside the gene matches. The CDR3 extends over 16 amino acids. The CDR3 coding sequence is TGCGCCAGCAGCTTGGTGGGACAGGGGGCAAATTACGAGCAGTACTTC. This sequence encodes CASSLVGQGANYEQYF.

The chain has TRBV9 and TRBJ1-2; D may be TRBD1 (5 bases). This CDR3 region has 15 residues. The ends were cut back, 3 bases at V and 6 bases at J, with 18 bases in the middle. Germline V gene data show CDR1 as SGDLS and CDR2 as YYNGEE. CDR3 sequence reads: CASSAERGTSDGYTF. The DNA of the CDR3 is TGTGCCAGCAGCGCAGAACGGGGGACCAGCGATGGCTACACCTTC. The full variable domain, in which reference TRBV9 and TRBJ1-2 provide the parts outside the CDR3, is DSGVTQTPKHLITATGQRVTLRCSPRSGDLSVYWYQQSLDQGLQFLIQYYNGEERAKGNILERFSAQQFPDLHSELNLSSLELGDSALYFCASSAERGTSDGYTFGSGTRLTVV.

The V gene is TRBV11-3, the J gene TRBJ2-1; 8 nucleotides match TRBD1. The germline CDR1 and CDR2 sequences are SGHNT and YENEEA. CDR3 length: 14 amino acids. V shed 1 base, J shed 8 bases, and the junction held 4 bases outside the gene matches. Written as DNA, the CDR3 is TGTGCCAGCAGCTTAGGTCACAGGGGGGATGAGCAGTTCTTC. The encoded protein is CASSLGHRGDEQFF.

The chain joins TRBV12-5 to TRBJ2-2; 11 nucleotides line up with TRBD2. Losses at the gene ends were 0 bases for V and 7 bases for J; bases not matched to a gene: 4. The CDR3 covers 16 residues. From germline, CDR1 is LGHNT and CDR2 FRNRAP. The DNA of the CDR3 is TGTGCTAGTGGTTTGGTGACTAGCGGGAAAGGCGGGGAGCTGTTTTTT. It yields the protein CASGLVTSGKGGELFF.

The chain couples TRBV11-2 to TRBJ2-5, with a weak D call TRBD1 (5 bases). Per germline, CDR1 SGHAT and CDR2 FQNNGV. V lost 5 bases to trimming and J lost 5 bases, with 15 bases between them. The CDR3 extends over 14 amino acids. The CDR3 here is CASSPVDSLETQYF. For the CDR3, the DNA is TGTGCCAGCAGCCCCGTCGACAGTTTGGAGACCCAGTACTTC.

This chain uses TRBV30 with TRBJ1-5; 9 positions agree with TRBD1. Per the germline V gene, CDR1 is GTSNPN and CDR2 is SVGIG (reference sequence). Unmatched junction bases numbered 8, after V lost 7 bases and J lost 7 bases. The CDR3 sequence is 13 residues long. CDR3 amino acids: CAYQTGGRQPQHF. The DNA for the CDR3 is TGTGCCTACCAGACAGGGGGAAGGCAGCCCCAGCATTTT.

The CDR3 region is CASSLATGGYGYTF. The CDR3 DNA is TGTGCCAGCAGCTTAGCCACTGGAGGCTATGGCTACACCTTC. The chain links TRBV7-2 to TRBJ1-2; no clear D. This CDR3 is built from 14 residues. Germline CDR1 and CDR2: SGHTA and FQGNSA. Trimming pared 0 bases from V and 4 bases from J, leaving 9 bases between.

In its sample, this clone was seen once. This sequence joins TRBV10-3 and TRBJ1-4, with a possible D match to TRBD1 (6 bases). In germline, CDR1 is ENHRY, CDR2 SYGVKD. V was pared by 4 bases and J by 8 bases, with 11 bases between. The CDR3 is 13 residues long. CDR3 bases: TGTGCCATCAGTGGTCGACAGGCAGAAAAACTGTTTTTT. Translation: CAISGRQAEKLFF.

In this sample, this clone turned up once. This chain links TRBV6-1 with TRBJ1-1; 7 bases match TRBD1. V lost 3 bases to trimming and J lost 2 bases; unmatched junction nucleotides: 3. The germline gives CDR1 MNHNS, CDR2 SASEGT. The CDR3 totals 14 residues. CDR3 residues: CASSDHRGNTEAFF. The CDR3 DNA is TGTGCCAGCAGTGACCACAGGGGTAACACTGAAGCTTTCTTT.

The chain has TRBV5-1 and TRBJ2-5, with 12 bases that match TRBD2. The V segment lost 0 bases and the J segment 2 bases; nucleotides outside the gene matches: 5. The germline V gene encodes CDR1 SGHRS and CDR2 YFSETQ. The CDR3 covers 17 residues. CDR3 in amino acids: CASSLGLAGVGQETQYF. The CDR3 DNA reads as TGCGCCAGCAGCTTGGGACTAGCGGGAGTGGGGCAAGAGACCCAGTACTTC.

This clone was picked up one time. The V and J genes are TRBV7-3 and TRBJ1-1, with a tentative D call TRBD1 (6 bases). The CDR3 consists of 14 residues. V was cut by 5 bases and J by 4 bases, with 14 bases left in between. The germline V gene encodes CDR1 SGHTA and CDR2 FQGTGA. The CDR3 loop is CASSPQGGVTEAFF. CDR3 coding DNA: TGTGCCAGCAGCCCACAGGGAGGGGTCACTGAAGCTTTCTTT. Full variable domain (missing parts from reference TRBV7-3 and TRBJ1-1): GAGVSQTPSNKVTEKGKYVELRCDPISGHTALYWYRQSLGQGPEFLIYFQGTGAADDSGLPNDRFFAVRPEGSVSTLKIQRTERGDSAVYLCASSPQGGVTEAFFGQGTRLTVV.

This clone was detected a few times. This sequence joins TRBV5-4 and TRBJ2-1; 15 bases are shared with TRBD2. Germline V lookup: CDR1 SGHNT, CDR2 YYREEE (reference sequence). The CDR3 consists of 17 residues. V trimming: 3 bases; J trimming: 9 bases; junction bases outside the gene matches: 10. The CDR3 protein is CASSSGLAGGTVGEQFF. Here the CDR3 DNA reads TGTGCCAGCAGCTCGGGACTAGCGGGAGGTACGGTGGGTGAGCAGTTCTTC. Complete variable domain (other parts from reference TRBV5-4 and TRBJ2-1): ETGVTQSPTHLIKTRGQQVTLRCSSQSGHNTVSWYQQALGQGPQFIFQYYREEENGRGNFPPRFSGLQFPNYSSELNVNALELDDSALYLCASSSGLAGGTVGEQFFGPGTRLTVL.

The rearrangement uses TRBV12-3 or TRBV12-4 and TRBJ1-1, with D possibly matching TRBD1 (5 bases). CDR3 length equals 13 residues. Between the trimmed V and J ends, which lost 9 bases and 0 bases, there was a span of 11 bases. CDR3 sequence: CASRGVMNTEAFF. The CDR3 DNA reads TGTGCCAGTCGGGGGGTCATGAACACTGAAGCTTTCTTT.

The chain is built from TRBV27 and TRBJ1-3; D not resolved. V lost 0 bases, J lost 2 bases, and 8 bases lay in between. CDR3 length equals 15 residues. Germline CDR1 MNHEY, CDR2 SMNVEV (reference sequence). The DNA for the CDR3 is TGTGCCAGCAGTTTATCGGTAGTACCTGGAAACACCATATATTTT. It codes for CASSLSVVPGNTIYF.

CDR3 sequence reads: CASSLSRYGSGKTSYTF. The DNA of the CDR3 is TGTGCCAGCAGCTTGTCGCGGTATGGTTCAGGGAAGACCTCCTACACCTTC. This chain connects TRBV5-6 to TRBJ1-2, with a weak D call TRBD1 (5 bases). There are 17 residues in the CDR3. Germline V gene data show CDR1 as SGHDT and CDR2 as YYEEEE. V dropped 1 base and J dropped 10 bases, with 26 bases sitting between them.

The V and J genes are TRBV27 and TRBJ2-6; D call uncertain. Germline lookup yields CDR1 MNHEY and CDR2 SMNVEV (reference sequence). This CDR3 is built from 16 residues. The V and J ends lost 4 bases and 1 base respectively, with 11 bases between them. The DNA of the CDR3 is TGTGCCAGCAGTTCCCTACCGGTTTCTGGGGCCAACGTCCTGACTTTC. Its translation is CASSSLPVSGANVLTF.

The rearrangement links TRBV12-3 or TRBV12-4 to TRBJ1-1; possible D gene TRBD1, 5 bases. The CDR3 totals 13 residues. Trimming cost V 5 bases and J 4 bases, with 11 bases left between them. The CDR3 DNA reads as TGTGCCAGCAGTACGACAGCGACCACTGAAGCTTTCTTT. Its protein product is CASSTTATTEAFF.

The chain employs TRBV4-2 and TRBJ2-1; TRBD1 matches 8 bases. This CDR3 is 14 amino acids long. Germline CDR1 reads LGHNA; CDR2 reads YNFKEQ. The V segment lost 4 bases and the J segment 2 bases; nucleotides outside the gene matches: 1. CDR3 loop: CASSPGQAYNEQFF. The CDR3 nucleotides read TGTGCCAGCAGCCCGGGACAGGCCTACAATGAGCAGTTCTTC.

The table lists this clone with a count of one. This chain joins TRBV9 and TRBJ2-1, with 8 bases that match TRBD2. Germline V gene sequence: CDR1 SGDLS, CDR2 YYNGEE. The CDR3 length is 17 residues. The V gene end was trimmed by 0 bases and the J gene end by 2 bases; junction bases not matched to a gene: 7. Here the CDR3 reads CASSVEGLAGPYNEQFF. The CDR3 region has the DNA TGTGCCAGCAGCGTAGAGGGTTTAGCGGGACCCTACAATGAGCAGTTCTTC.

The J gene is TRBJ2-7, the V gene TRBV3-1 (or the pseudogene TRBV3-2); 10 bases fit TRBD2. The CDR3 covers 15 residues. Trimming cost V 6 bases and J 1 base; bases outside gene matches: 6. CDR1 and CDR2 (germline): LGHDT, YNNKEL (reference sequence). As DNA, the CDR3 is TGTGCCAGCAGTTTCGGACTAGCGGCGTCCTACGAGCAGTACTTC. Its protein product is CASSFGLAASYEQYF.

CDR3 coding DNA: TGCAGCGTTGGAGGAGACAGGGATGGTGAGCAGTTCTTC. This codes for CSVGGDRDGEQFF. The V and J genes are TRBV29-1 and TRBJ2-1, with 7 positions matching TRBD1. The CDR3 loop spans 13 amino acids. The germline V gene has CDR1 SQVTM and CDR2 ANQGSEA. V shed 4 bases, J shed 9 bases, and the junction held 9 bases outside the gene matches.

The chain joins TRBV6-1 to TRBJ2-5; D is perhaps TRBD1 (6 bases). Looked up from germline, CDR1 is MNHNS and CDR2 is SASEGT. V was clipped by 2 bases and J by 4 bases, with 14 bases between them. CDR3 size: 15 residues. The CDR3: CASSEHGRGGETQYF. Written as DNA, the CDR3 is TGTGCCAGCAGTGAACACGGCAGAGGGGGAGAGACCCAGTACTTC.

V and J are TRBV30 and TRBJ2-7, with TRBD2 matching 7 bases. This CDR3 is built from 11 residues. V trimming: 8 bases; J trimming: 7 bases; junction bases outside the gene matches: 8. Germline V gene lookup returns CDR1 GTSNPN and CDR2 SVGIG (reference sequence). This CDR3 reads CALLGGREQYF. The CDR3 DNA reads TGTGCCCTACTGGGAGGGAGGGAGCAGTACTTC.

This clone occurred once. The chain recombines TRBV28 with TRBJ2-1, with 11 bases aligning to TRBD2. This CDR3 contains 15 residues. V shed 6 bases, J shed 3 bases, and the junction held 4 bases outside the gene matches. Germline CDR1 and CDR2: MDHEN and SYDVKM. The CDR3 DNA reads TGTGCCAGCAGGAATAGCGGGAGGGGCTACAATGAGCAGTTCTTC. It specifies CASRNSGRGYNEQFF.

The V call is TRBV15, the J call TRBJ2-3, with D possibly matching TRBD2 (7 bases). Trimming removed 6 bases at V and 3 bases at J, with 19 bases between. Looked up from germline, CDR1 is LNHNV and CDR2 is YYDKDF (reference sequence). This CDR3 region has 16 residues. The CDR3 nucleotides are TGTGCCACCAGAAAATTACAGGGAGGGAGGACAGATACGCAGTATTTT. Translation: CATRKLQGGRTDTQYF.

This clone was observed a single time. V is TRBV7-6 and J is TRBJ2-7; the D is unclear. CDR1 is SGHVS, CDR2 FNYEAQ, per germline. The V end lost 1 base, the J end lost 3 bases, and 10 bases lay between the germline ends. CDR3 length: 14 amino acids. CDR3 sequence (DNA): TGTGCCAGCAGCTTAGGCGGTCCTCTCTACGAGCAGTACTTC. This codes for CASSLGGPLYEQYF.

This chain uses TRBV9 with TRBJ2-1, with 7 bases matching TRBD2. This CDR3 has 15 residues. The germline V gene has CDR1 SGDLS and CDR2 YYNGEE. The trim removed 5 bases at V and 2 bases at J, leaving 7 bases unmatched. Written as DNA, the CDR3 is TGTGCCAGCAGACCAGGACTAGAGACCTACAATGAGCAGTTCTTC. Its translation: CASRPGLETYNEQFF.